A selection of T cell receptor beta chains follows, all from one sample in a study of T-cell reconstitution after alpha-beta-depleted transplantation in children. TCRdb re-analysed the PCR reads in MiXCR, keeping a single row per CDR3 protein. The repertoire has about 150,000 distinct CDR3 sequences, 8.8% of them found once; the top ten carry around a sixth. The starting material was PBMCs, mostly from graft donor cells, obtained 180 days after TCRalphabeta/CD19-depleted stem cell transplant. The receptors stem from a female patient aged 2 to 10 who had a stem cell transplant for congenital amegakaryocytic thrombocytopenia, so the T cells may come from the graft donor. The CDR3 runs from the conserved cysteine through the conserved F or W. The D gene is left open where the match is weak. Clone size is not always given. Where it is, it says once, few, many or a class for expanded clones.

D gene: TRBD2; clone size: many; J gene: TRBJ2-1; V gene: TRBV10-3; CDR3 protein: CAISDRIAGDYEQFF; CDR3 DNA: TGTGCCATCAGTGACCGGATCGCGGGAGACTATGAGCAGTTCTTC
D gene: -; clone size: many; J gene: TRBJ2-7; V gene: TRBV6-6; CDR3 protein: CASSYVYYEQYF; CDR3 DNA: TGTGCCAGCAGTTACGTCTACTACGAGCAGTACTTC
D gene: -; clone size: -; J gene: TRBJ2-3; V gene: TRBV23-1; CDR3 protein: CASPGSSPDTQYF; CDR3 DNA: TGCGCCAGCCCAGGTAGCTCTCCAGATACGCAGTATTTT
D gene: TRBD2; clone size: many; J gene: TRBJ2-3; V gene: TRBV7-8; CDR3 protein: CASSLLAGTSTDTQYF; CDR3 DNA: TGTGCCAGCAGCTTGCTAGCGGGGACTAGCACAGATACGCAGTATTTT
D gene: -; clone size: many; J gene: TRBJ2-5; V gene: TRBV3-1; CDR3 protein: CASSQERQTQETQYF; CDR3 DNA: TGTGCCAGCAGCCAAGAACGACAGACCCAAGAGACCCAGTACTTC
D gene: -; clone size: few; J gene: TRBJ2-1; V gene: TRBV28; CDR3 protein: CASRTSGSSYNEQFF; CDR3 DNA: TGTGCCAGCAGAACCAGCGGCAGCTCCTACAATGAGCAGTTCTTC
D gene: -; clone size: few; J gene: TRBJ2-6; V gene: TRBV6-5; CDR3 protein: CASRYPGANVLTF; CDR3 DNA: TGTGCCAGCAGATATCCTGGGGCCAACGTCCTGACTTTC
D gene: TRBD1; clone size: many; J gene: TRBJ2-1; V gene: TRBV24-1; CDR3 protein: CATSDPGTGYDEQFF; CDR3 DNA: TGTGCCACCAGTGATCCGGGGACAGGCTATGATGAGCAGTTCTTC
D gene: TRBD2; clone size: many; J gene: TRBJ2-1; V gene: TRBV4-2; CDR3 protein: CASSLASGGYNEQFF; CDR3 DNA: TGTGCCAGCAGCCTTGCGAGCGGGGGGTACAATGAGCAGTTCTTC
D gene: TRBD1; clone size: many; J gene: TRBJ2-1; V gene: TRBV20-1; CDR3 protein: CSVMGQLLYNEQFF; CDR3 DNA: TGCAGTGTCATGGGACAGCTCCTATACAATGAGCAGTTCTTC
D gene: -; clone size: many; J gene: TRBJ2-1; V gene: TRBV15; CDR3 protein: CATSRFSRGNNEQFF; CDR3 DNA: TGTGCCACCAGCAGATTCTCTAGAGGGAACAATGAGCAGTTCTTC
D gene: -; clone size: many; J gene: TRBJ2-3; V gene: TRBV12-3/TRBV12-4; CDR3 protein: CASSLAWITDTQYF; CDR3 DNA: TGTGCCAGCAGTTTAGCGTGGATTACAGATACGCAGTATTTT
D gene: -; clone size: -; J gene: TRBJ2-2; V gene: TRBV15; CDR3 protein: CATSPYRGEAGELFF; CDR3 DNA: TGTGCCACCAGTCCGTATCGCGGGGAGGCCGGGGAGCTGTTTTTT
D gene: -; clone size: -; J gene: TRBJ1-4; V gene: TRBV28; CDR3 protein: CASSLGSFHLNEKLFF; CDR3 DNA: TGTGCCAGCAGTTTGGGGTCCTTCCACCTTAATGAAAAACTGTTTTTT
D gene: -; clone size: many; J gene: TRBJ2-7; V gene: TRBV27; CDR3 protein: CASSLRHSLHEQYF; CDR3 DNA: TGTGCCAGCAGTTTACGGCACAGCCTCCACGAGCAGTACTTC
D gene: -; clone size: many; J gene: TRBJ2-1; V gene: TRBV7-2; CDR3 protein: CASSLWRGYNEQFF; CDR3 DNA: TGTGCCAGCAGCTTATGGAGGGGTTACAATGAGCAGTTCTTC
D gene: TRBD1; clone size: few; J gene: TRBJ1-5; V gene: TRBV20-1; CDR3 protein: CSARPSGGGQPQHF; CDR3 DNA: TGCAGTGCTAGACCCTCAGGGGGGGGCCAGCCCCAGCATTTT
D gene: -; clone size: few; J gene: TRBJ1-3; V gene: TRBV12-3/TRBV12-4; CDR3 protein: CASSVLDTIYF; CDR3 DNA: TGTGCCAGCAGCGTTCTGGACACCATATATTTT
D gene: TRBD2; clone size: few; J gene: TRBJ2-3; V gene: TRBV3-1; CDR3 protein: CASSLGLAGGQGDTQYF; CDR3 DNA: TGTGCCAGCAGCCTAGGACTAGCGGGGGGGCAAGGAGATACGCAGTATTTT